This T cell receptor (beta chain) was documented in a study of a mutant IDH1 vaccine in newly diagnosed glioma. Study overall: The study started vaccination 4-6 weeks after radiotherapy alone, or with temozolomide cycles. The treated group averaged about 44 years old and was around 62% male, about 40% female. Those enrolled had earlier been treated with radiotherapy, temozolomide, or both, mostly both.

The repertoire was sequenced with immunoSEQ multiplex PCR; TCRdb's copy has only in-frame clones and lacks some. The data show roughly 50,000 clones, more than 75% seen once. Time point of the sample: week 47, end of study. Topical imiquimod accompanied each vaccine dose, which consisted of 300 ug of mutant IDH1 20-mer peptide. Donor diagnoses consisted of new WHO grade 3 or 4 IDH1-mutant, ATRX-lost astrocytomas. Trimming cost V 4 bases and J 5 bases, with 4 bases left between them. Germline CDR1 reads SGHAT; CDR2 reads FQNNGV. The CDR3 is made up of 11 amino acids. In this sample, this clone turned up once. Antigen specificity is unknown.

This material consisted of PBMCs, taken from a glioma patient whose treatment included an IDH1 peptide vaccine. The chain links TRBV11-2 to TRBJ2-3; D is ambiguous. This sequence was found in a woman between 40 and 50 years old with glioma. Some clones in this sample may be carry-over from other donors' samples. The CDR3 DNA sequence: TGTGCCAGCAGCTCCGTAGATACGCAGTATTTT. This sequence encodes CASSSVDTQYF.